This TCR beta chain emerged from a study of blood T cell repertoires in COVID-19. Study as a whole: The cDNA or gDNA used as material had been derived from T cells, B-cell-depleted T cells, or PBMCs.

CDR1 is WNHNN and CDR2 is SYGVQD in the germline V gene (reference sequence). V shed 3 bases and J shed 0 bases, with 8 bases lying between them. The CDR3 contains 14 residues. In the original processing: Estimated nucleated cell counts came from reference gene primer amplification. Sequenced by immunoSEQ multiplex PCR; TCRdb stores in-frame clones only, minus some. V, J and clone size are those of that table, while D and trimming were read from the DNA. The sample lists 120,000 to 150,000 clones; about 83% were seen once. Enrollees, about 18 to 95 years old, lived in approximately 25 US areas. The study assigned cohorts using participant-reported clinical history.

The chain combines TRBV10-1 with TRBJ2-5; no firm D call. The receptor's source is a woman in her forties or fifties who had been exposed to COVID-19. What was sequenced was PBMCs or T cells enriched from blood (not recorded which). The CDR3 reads CASSDYTNQETQYF. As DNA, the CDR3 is TGCGCCAGCAGTGACTACACTAACCAAGAGACCCAGTACTTC.